The rows below give T cell receptor beta chains drawn from one sample of a study of T cells in localized non-small cell lung cancer. The method was immunoSEQ multiplex PCR; TCRdb's version includes in-frame clones alone and lacks a portion of them. The sample yields about 70,000 clones, 86% seen once. Sequencing was performed on peripheral blood, taken before any cancer treatment. These receptor sequences come from a male donor aged 60 or over with stage III squamous cell lung carcinoma. CDR3s include the opening cysteine and the closing phenylalanine or tryptophan. A D gene is named only where the DNA matches it firmly. The size entry is marked missing in some rows and otherwise reads once, few, many or a size class.

clone size	V gene	D gene	J gene	CDR3 DNA	CDR3 protein
.	TRBV18	.	TRBJ1-1	TGTGCCAGCTCACGGCAGAACACTGAAGCTTTCTTT	CASSRQNTEAFF
.	TRBV6-5	TRBD1	TRBJ1-2	TGTGCCAGCAGTTACTGGGGGACAGGGGACTATGGCTACACCTTC	CASSYWGTGDYGYTF
.	TRBV15	.	TRBJ2-1	TGTGCCACCAGCAGAGATCAGGGCCGTAAGCAGTTCTTC	CATSRDQGRKQFF
once	TRBV4-3	TRBD1	TRBJ1-6	TGCGCCAGCAGCATCCGGACAGGGTTGAATTCACCCCTCCACTTT	CASSIRTGLNSPLHF
.	TRBV5-6	.	TRBJ1-3	TGTGCCAGCAGCTCAGACTTGACCTCTGGAAACACCATATATTTT	CASSSDLTSGNTIYF
.	TRBV11-2	.	TRBJ2-4	TGTGCCAGCAGCTTCGATGCAATATCCACCAAAAACATTCAGTACTTC	CASSFDAISTKNIQYF
few	TRBV5-4	TRBD1	TRBJ1-1	TGTGCCAGCAGCGTACCGGGACAGAGCGTCCAAGCTTTCTTT	CASSVPGQSVQAFF
.	TRBV2	.	TRBJ1-1	TGTGCCAGCAATCTCGGTAAGACTGAAGCTTTCTTT	CASNLGKTEAFF
.	TRBV4-1	TRBD1	TRBJ1-4	TGCGCCAGCAGCCAAGAAAAGGGGGCGATCTTCTCAACTAATGAAAAACTGTTTTTT	CASSQEKGAIFSTNEKLFF
.	TRBV12-2	.	TRBJ2-5	TGTGCAAGTCGCTTAGAGGTTGGTGGGGACAGGACCCAAGAGACCCAGTACTTC	CASRLEVGGDRTQETQYF
.	TRBV15	.	TRBJ2-6	TGTGCCACCAGCAGAGATACGAGGCTCTCTGGGGCCAACGTCCTGACTTTC	CATSRDTRLSGANVLTF
.	TRBV7-9	.	TRBJ2-2	TGTGCCAGCAGAAGGCCGGGGAACACCGGGGAGCTGTTTTTT	CASRRPGNTGELFF
.	TRBV9	.	TRBJ1-3	TGTGCCAGCAGCGTAGAACAGTACTCTGGAAACACCATATATTTT	CASSVEQYSGNTIYF
few	TRBV19	.	TRBJ2-7	TGTGCCAGTAGTATCGGAGGGAGATACGAGCAGTACTTC	CASSIGGRYEQYF
.	TRBV5-1	.	TRBJ2-6	TGCGCCAGCAGCTCCCGAGTTAGCAACGTCCTGACTTTC	CASSSRVSNVLTF
.	TRBV4-1	TRBD1	TRBJ2-3	TGCGCCAGCAGTGTTAGGGACAGGGGGCCAGATACGCAGTATTTT	CASSVRDRGPDTQYF
.	TRBV15	TRBD1	TRBJ1-5	TGTGCCACCAGCAGAGATCGAGGGGGCCGTGGTCAGCCCCAGCATTTT	CATSRDRGGRGQPQHF
.	TRBV4-2	.	TRBJ2-5	TGTGCCAGCAGCCAAGACAGACGAGAGACCCAGTACTTC	CASSQDRRETQYF
.	TRBV11-2	.	TRBJ2-3	TGTGCCAGCAGCTTCCACAGGGTCGATACGCAGTATTTT	CASSFHRVDTQYF
.	TRBV30	TRBD2	TRBJ2-1	TGTGCCTGGAGTGTAAGCGGGGGGGCGTACAATGAGCAGTTCTTC	CAWSVSGGAYNEQFF
few	TRBV19	.	TRBJ1-4	TGTGCCAGTAGTAAGGGACGGAATGAAAAACTGTTTTTT	CASSKGRNEKLFF
.	TRBV29-1	TRBD2	TRBJ2-3	TGCAGCGCGGGAGGGGGAACAGATACGCAGTATTTT	CSAGGGTDTQYF
.	TRBV5-6	TRBD1	TRBJ1-2	TGTGCCAGCAGCTTTGTTCGAGGGGGCAGTGGCTACACCTTC	CASSFVRGGSGYTF
.	TRBV5-1	TRBD1	TRBJ1-1	TGCGCCAGCAGCTTCCAGGGGGACAGGACTGAAGCTTTCTTT	CASSFQGDRTEAFF
.	TRBV6-1	TRBD1	TRBJ1-2	TGTGCCAGCCGATCGCGGACAGGGGACTATGGCTACACCTTC	CASRSRTGDYGYTF
.	TRBV4-3	TRBD2	TRBJ2-3	TGCGCCAGCAGCCAAGATCGGGCGGGGGGGGTGGATACGCAGTATTTT	CASSQDRAGGVDTQYF
.	TRBV6-5	.	TRBJ1-4	TGTGCCAGCAGCGCCCGGGGGACTAATGAAAAACTGTTTTTT	CASSARGTNEKLFF
.	TRBV7-2	.	TRBJ2-7	TGTGCCAGCAGCTCCTCACCCGGGGGCTACGCTCAGTACTTC	CASSSSPGGYAQYF
.	TRBV11-2	.	TRBJ2-3	TGTGCCAGCAGCTTGACAGTTAGCACAGATACGCAGTATTTT	CASSLTVSTDTQYF